Below are 27 T cell receptor beta chains sequenced from a single sample in a study of cytomegalovirus exposure and HLA in healthy donors. The PCR ran on 60 Vbeta and 13 Jbeta primers. Produced via immunoSEQ multiplex PCR; TCRdb's table is partial and in-frame only. Of approximately 150,000 clones in the sample, more than 65% were seen once. The sample comprised PBMCs. The origin of the receptors is a woman between 40 and 50 years old in good health and CMV-seropositive.

The gene calls are TRBV28 and TRBJ2-7, with 7 bases identical to TRBD2. Germline CDR1 MDHEN, CDR2 SYDVKM. The CDR3 runs to 17 residues. J gave up 6 bases and V 3 bases, and 17 bases lay outside the gene matches. This CDR3 is CASSFGGGSGPALEQYF. CDR3 coding DNA: TGTGCCAGCAGTTTCGGTGGCGGGAGTGGTCCAGCCCTCGAGCAGTACTTC.

This clone turned up a few times. V gene TRBV27 combines with J gene TRBJ2-3; 7 bases fit TRBD2. V lost 7 bases, J lost 2 bases, and 3 bases stayed unmatched. The V gene's germline CDR1 is MNHEY and CDR2 SMNVEV (reference sequence). CDR3 length equals 13 residues. For the CDR3, the DNA is TGTGCCAGCACCCGGGGGGACACAGATACGCAGTATTTT. Residues: CASTRGDTDTQYF.

The chain uses TRBV4-2 and TRBJ2-3, with 11 bases identical to TRBD2. The germline gives CDR1 LGHNA, CDR2 YNFKEQ. The CDR3 totals 17 residues. V lost 3 bases and J lost 6; bases outside the gene matches: 11. The CDR3 DNA reads as TGTGCCAGCAGCCAGGGCTATCCGGGACTAGCGGTTGATACGCAGTATTTT. Translating gives CASSQGYPGLAVDTQYF.

This chain links TRBV6-5 with TRBJ2-5, with D possibly TRBD2 on 5 matching bases. The J call is doubtful: the DNA matches TRBJ2-7 better. The CDR3 spans 12 residues. The germline CDR1 and CDR2 sequences are MNHEY and SVGAGI. CDR3 nucleotide sequence: TGTGCCAGCTTCGGGATGTTCTACGAGCAGTACTTC. This sequence encodes CASFGMFYEQYF.

With regard to this clone: Germline and junction disagree at one end, which may indicate a read error. The V and J genes are TRBV5-1 and TRBJ2-7; 7 bases agree with TRBD1. The CDR3 contains 11 residues. Germline CDR1 and CDR2: SGHRS and YFSETQ. The CDR3 reads CASSSTGTETF. In nucleotides, the CDR3 is TGCGCCAGCAGCTCGACCGGGACAGAGACGTTC. Filled out from reference TRBV5-1 and TRBJ2-7, the complete variable domain reads KAGVTQTPRYLIKTRGQQVTLSCSPISGHRSVSWYQQTPGQGLQFLFEYFSETQRNKGNFPGRFSGRQFSNSRSEMNVSTLELGDSALYLCASSSTGTETFGPGTRLTVT.

J is TRBJ2-3 and V is TRBV5-5; D might be TRBD2 (6 bases). Trimming took 4 bases from V and 6 from J, leaving 15 bases between them. Germline CDR1 reads SGHKS; CDR2 reads YYEKEE (reference sequence). The CDR3 is 14 residues long. DNA of the CDR3: TGTGCCAGCAGCGCGCCTGATGGGGGGGATACGCAGTATTTT. Protein product: CASSAPDGGDTQYF.

The V call is TRBV2, the J call TRBJ1-2, with 7 bases that match TRBD1. The J segment lost 4 bases and the V segment lost 5 bases, leaving 7 bases of the junction unmatched. CDR1 SNHLY and CDR2 FYNNEI come from the germline V gene. The CDR3 loop spans 14 amino acids. In DNA form, the CDR3 reads TGTGCCAGCAGTCTTGGACAGGAGATCTATGGCTACACCTTC. Its protein product is CASSLGQEIYGYTF.

This clone has a handful of counts. This sequence joins TRBV2 and TRBJ2-7; TRBD2 agrees at 8 bases. Looked up from germline, CDR1 is SNHLY and CDR2 is FYNNEI. The CDR3 runs to 13 residues. The J segment lost 5 bases and the V segment lost 10 bases, leaving 10 bases of the junction unmatched. CDR3 sequence (DNA): TGTGCCACCCGACCCCGGGGGGGGAACGAGCAGTACTTC. Protein product: CATRPRGGNEQYF.

The chain couples TRBV6-6 to TRBJ1-2; D ambiguous. Germline CDR1 MNHNY, CDR2 SVGAGI (reference sequence). Between the trimmed V and J ends, which lost 5 bases and 2 bases, there was a span of 12 bases. This CDR3 has 14 residues. The CDR3 sequence is CASSPRVANYGYTF. CDR3 coding DNA: TGTGCCAGCAGTCCCCGGGTAGCGAACTATGGCTACACCTTC.

The V call is TRBV7-3, the J call TRBJ1-1; D gene unclear. The germline gives CDR1 SGHTA, CDR2 FQGTGA. This CDR3 region has 14 residues. With 3 bases removed from V and 6 bases from J, the gap between germline ends came to 14 bases. For the CDR3, the DNA is TGTGCCAGCAGCTTGGGAGGGTGGAGCGCTGAAGCTTTCTTT. It is translated as CASSLGGWSAEAFF.

This clone was counted between two and nine times. One end of the junction is discordant with germline, which a read error may explain. The V and J genes are TRBV6-6 and TRBJ1-5, with D perhaps TRBD1 (5 bases). The CDR3 extends over 13 amino acids. CDR1 MNHNY and CDR2 SVGAGI come from the germline V gene (reference sequence). The DNA of the CDR3 is TGTGCCAGCAGTTACCAGGGTGATCAGCCCCAGAATTTT. Protein sequence: CASSYQGDQPQNF.

The chain recombines TRBV19 with TRBJ2-1; 16 bases are a match to TRBD2. Germline CDR1 reads LNHDA; CDR2 reads SQIVND (reference sequence). The CDR3 is 18 residues long. The V gene end was trimmed by 7 bases and the J gene end by 9 bases; junction bases not matched to a gene: 15. CDR3 bases: TGTGCCAGTACAGATCAACCGGGACTAGCGGGGGGGCCCGCTGAGCAGTTCTTC. It is translated as CASTDQPGLAGGPAEQFF.

This clone was picked up a small number of times. This chain links TRBV14 with TRBJ2-1, with 7 bases lining up with TRBD2. Per the germline V gene, CDR1 is SGHDN and CDR2 is FVKESK. This CDR3 has 16 amino acids. V lost 2 bases and J lost 1; bases outside the gene matches: 5. The CDR3 nucleotides are TGTGCCAGCAGCCAATTGGGGCGGGGGTCCTACAATGAGCAGTTCTTC. It yields the protein CASSQLGRGSYNEQFF.

The chain employs TRBV6-5 and TRBJ2-2; D gene ambiguous. V was trimmed by 5 bases and J by 1 base, leaving 5 bases between them. Germline CDR1 MNHEY, CDR2 SVGAGI. The CDR3 contains 13 residues. CDR3 DNA sequence: TGTGCCAGCAGTCGACTGAACACCGGGGAGCTGTTTTTT. The encoded protein is CASSRLNTGELFF.

This rearrangement joins TRBV15 to TRBJ2-1; D is perhaps TRBD2 (6 bases). Trimming pared 0 bases from V and 4 bases from J, leaving 19 bases between. Germline loops: CDR1 LNHNV, CDR2 YYDKDF (reference sequence). The CDR3 length is 18 residues. CDR3 amino acids: CATSRDGGTVAFYNEQFF. The CDR3 nucleotides read TGTGCCACCAGCAGAGATGGAGGGACCGTCGCGTTTTACAATGAGCAGTTCTTC. Together with reference TRBV15 and TRBJ2-1, the CDR3 gives the full variable domain: DAMVIQNPRYQVTQFGKPVTLSCSQTLNHNVMYWYQQKSSQAPKLLFHYYDKDFNNEADTPDNFQSRRPNTSFCFLDIRSPGLGDTAMYLCATSRDGGTVAFYNEQFFGPGTRLTVL.

The rearrangement joins TRBV29-1 to TRBJ2-7; TRBD2 matches 9 bases. The length of the CDR3 is 15 residues. Per germline, CDR1 SQVTM and CDR2 ANQGSEA. The junction had 9 bases not matched to a gene; V was cut back by 2 bases and J by 4 bases. The CDR3 loop is CSVEQGLSGSYEQYF. As DNA, the CDR3 is TGCAGCGTTGAACAAGGTCTTAGCGGGAGTTACGAGCAGTACTTC.

The genes are TRBV10-2 and TRBJ2-1; unclear D gene. Germline V CDR1 and CDR2: WSHSY, SAAADI. The CDR3 sequence is 14 residues long. V lost 0 bases and J 5 bases, leaving 8 bases between the germline ends. CDR3 nucleotide sequence: TGCGCCAGCAGTGAGTCGAGCATCGACAATGAGCAGTTCTTC. Protein product: CASSESSIDNEQFF.

The chain employs TRBV13 and TRBJ2-3, with TRBD2 matching 13 bases. The germline V gene has CDR1 PRHDT and CDR2 FYEKMQ (reference sequence). The CDR3 totals 16 residues. V trimming: 5 bases; J trimming: 4 bases; junction bases outside the gene matches: 6. The CDR3 region has the DNA TGTGCCAGCAGCCTCCGGACTAGCGGGAGCTCAGATACGCAGTATTTT. Protein: CASSLRTSGSSDTQYF. Together with reference TRBV13 and TRBJ2-3, the CDR3 gives the full variable domain: AAGVIQSPRHLIKEKRETATLKCYPIPRHDTVYWYQQGPGQDPQFLISFYEKMQSDKGSIPDRFSAQQFSDYHSELNMSSLELGDSALYFCASSLRTSGSSDTQYFGPGTRLTVL.

This clone was recorded a few times. The V and J genes are TRBV27 and TRBJ2-7, with 10 bases lining up with TRBD2. Trimming removed 5 bases from V and 2 bases from J; junction bases left unmatched: 9. CDR3 length equals 16 residues. The V gene's germline CDR1 is MNHEY and CDR2 SMNVEV (reference sequence). The CDR3 protein is CASSTYGLAAPYEQYF. The CDR3 bases are TGTGCCAGCAGTACATACGGACTAGCGGCCCCCTACGAGCAGTACTTC.

V gene TRBV7-9 combines with J gene TRBJ1-1; D is uncertain. The CDR3 is 14 residues long. Germline V gene data show CDR1 as SEHNR and CDR2 as FQNEAQ (reference sequence). V gave up 4 bases and J gave up 0 bases, with 9 bases separating them. The DNA for the CDR3 is TGTGCCAGCAGCTCGCCACACCTGAACACTGAAGCTTTCTTT. This encodes CASSSPHLNTEAFF.

As to this clone: Germline and junction disagree at one end, which may indicate a read error. The V and J genes are TRBV7-2 and TRBJ1-2; no clear D. CDR1 SGHTA and CDR2 FQGNSA come from the germline V gene. The CDR3 is made up of 13 amino acids. The CDR3 coding sequence is TGTGCCAGCAGCTCGGACGTCGACTATGGCTACCCCTTC. Its protein product is CASSSDVDYGYPF.

The V and J genes are TRBV4-1 and TRBJ2-7; TRBD2 agrees at 7 bases. J was trimmed by 0 bases and V by 0 bases; bases with no gene match: 5. This CDR3 has 16 residues. In germline, CDR1 is MGHRA, CDR2 YSYEKL. CDR3 DNA sequence: TGCGCCAGCAGCCAAGATACCGCGGGAGTCTCCTACGAGCAGTACTTC. It is translated as CASSQDTAGVSYEQYF.

The count of this clone is one. The chain links TRBV11-2 to TRBJ2-1, with D possibly matching TRBD2 (6 bases). CDR1 is SGHAT, CDR2 FQNNGV, per germline. V shed 3 bases and J shed 6 bases, with 15 bases lying between them. The CDR3 runs 15 residues. The CDR3 loop reads CASSFIAEASNEQFF. CDR3 bases: TGTGCCAGCAGCTTCATAGCGGAGGCCAGCAATGAGCAGTTCTTC.

The genes are TRBV10-1 and TRBJ2-5, with TRBD1 matching 7 bases. CDR1 and CDR2 (germline): WNHNN, SYGVQD (reference sequence). V lost 5 bases and J lost 5; bases outside the gene matches: 5. The CDR3 spans 13 residues. The CDR3 is CASSPQGEETQYF. The CDR3 DNA reads as TGCGCCAGCAGTCCCCAGGGGGAGGAGACCCAGTACTTC.

The J gene is TRBJ1-1, the V gene TRBV7-9; D remains unclear. This CDR3 region has 13 residues. Trimming took 1 base from V and 10 from J, leaving 13 bases between them. CDR1 and CDR2 from the germline V gene are SEHNR and FQNEAQ (reference sequence). Here the CDR3 DNA reads TGTGCCAGCAGCTTAGGTGGGCAGCGGGGAGCTTTCTTT. Translated, it gives CASSLGGQRGAFF. Full variable domain (remainder filled in from reference TRBV7-9 and TRBJ1-1): DTGVSQNPRHKITKRGQNVTFRCDPISEHNRLYWYRQTLGQGPEFLTYFQNEAQLEKSRLLSDRFSAERPKGSFSTLEIQRTEQGDSAMYLCASSLGGQRGAFFGQGTRLTVV.

In regard to this clone: One end of the junction varies from germline; a read error may be responsible. The chain combines TRBV6-5 with TRBJ1-2; TRBD1 matches at 8 bases. Germline V CDR1 and CDR2: MNHEY, SVGAGI. There are 16 residues in the CDR3. CDR3 amino acids: CASSYSIQGANYGYPF. DNA of the CDR3: TGTGCCAGCAGTTACTCGATTCAGGGGGCTAACTATGGCTACCCCTTC.

This rearrangement joins TRBV6-5 to TRBJ2-4; TRBD2 aligns across 8 bases. Trimming at V came to 6 bases and at J to 5 bases, leaving 9 bases not matched to a gene. The V gene's germline CDR1 is MNHEY and CDR2 SVGAGI. This CDR3 has 15 amino acids. The CDR3, as DNA: TGTGCCAGCAGGATACTAGCGGACCCCCAAAACATTCAGTACTTC. It specifies CASRILADPQNIQYF.